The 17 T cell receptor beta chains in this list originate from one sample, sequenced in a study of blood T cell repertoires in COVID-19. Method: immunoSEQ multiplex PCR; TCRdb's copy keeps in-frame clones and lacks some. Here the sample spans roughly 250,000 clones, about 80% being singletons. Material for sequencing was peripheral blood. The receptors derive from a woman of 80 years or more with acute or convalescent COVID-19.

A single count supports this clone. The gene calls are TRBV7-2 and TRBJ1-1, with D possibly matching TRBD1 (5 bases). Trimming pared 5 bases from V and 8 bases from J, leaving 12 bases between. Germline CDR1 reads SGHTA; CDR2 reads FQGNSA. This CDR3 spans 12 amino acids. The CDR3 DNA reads TGTGCCAGCAGCGCCAGGGTTCTGGAAGCTTTCTTT. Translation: CASSARVLEAFF. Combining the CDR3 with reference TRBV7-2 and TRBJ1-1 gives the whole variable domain GAGVSQSPSNKVTEKGKDVELRCDPISGHTALYWYRQSLGQGLEFLIYFQGNSAPDKSGLPSDRFSAERTGGSVSTLTIQRTQQEDSAVYLCASSARVLEAFFGQGTRLTVV.

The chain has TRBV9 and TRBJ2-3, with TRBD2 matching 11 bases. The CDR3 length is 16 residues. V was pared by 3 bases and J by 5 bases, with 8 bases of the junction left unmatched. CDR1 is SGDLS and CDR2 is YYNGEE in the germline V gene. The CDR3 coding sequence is TGTGCCAGCAGCGCGGATCGACTAGCGGGAAAAGATACGCAGTATTTT. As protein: CASSADRLAGKDTQYF.

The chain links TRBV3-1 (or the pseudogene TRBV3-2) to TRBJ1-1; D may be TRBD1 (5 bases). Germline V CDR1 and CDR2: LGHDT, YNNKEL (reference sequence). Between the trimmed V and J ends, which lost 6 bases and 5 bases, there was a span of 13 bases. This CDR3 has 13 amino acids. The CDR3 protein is CASRPSGWTEAFF. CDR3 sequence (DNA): TGTGCCAGCAGACCTTCAGGGTGGACTGAAGCTTTCTTT.

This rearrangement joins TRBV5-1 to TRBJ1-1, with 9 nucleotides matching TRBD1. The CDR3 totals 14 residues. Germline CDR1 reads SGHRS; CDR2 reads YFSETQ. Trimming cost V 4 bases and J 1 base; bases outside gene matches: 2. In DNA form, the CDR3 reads TGCGCCAGCAGCCAGGACAGGGGGAACACTGAAGCTTTCTTT. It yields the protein CASSQDRGNTEAFF.

DNA of the CDR3: TGTGCCAGCAAGGTGCAGGGGGTACGTACTGAAGCTTTCTTT. This translates into CASKVQGVRTEAFF. The genes are TRBV21-1 and TRBJ1-1; the table names TRBD1, a call not compared with the DNA. TRBV21-1 constitutes a pseudogene. This CDR3 contains 14 residues.

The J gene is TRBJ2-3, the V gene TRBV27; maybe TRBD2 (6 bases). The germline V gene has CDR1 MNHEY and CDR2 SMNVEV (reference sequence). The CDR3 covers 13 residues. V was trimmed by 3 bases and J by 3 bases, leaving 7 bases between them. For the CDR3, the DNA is TGTGCCAGCAGTTTGGAGGGGACAGATACGCAGTATTTT. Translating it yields CASSLEGTDTQYF.

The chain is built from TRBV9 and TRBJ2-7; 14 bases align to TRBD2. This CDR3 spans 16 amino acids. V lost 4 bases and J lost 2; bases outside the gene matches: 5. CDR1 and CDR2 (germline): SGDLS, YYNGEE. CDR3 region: CASSPRTSGGTYEQYF. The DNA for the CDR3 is TGTGCCAGCAGCCCCAGGACTAGCGGGGGGACCTACGAGCAGTACTTC. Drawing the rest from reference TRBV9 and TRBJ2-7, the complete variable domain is DSGVTQTPKHLITATGQRVTLRCSPRSGDLSVYWYQQSLDQGLQFLIQYYNGEERAKGNILERFSAQQFPDLHSELNLSSLELGDSALYFCASSPRTSGGTYEQYFGPGTRLTVT.

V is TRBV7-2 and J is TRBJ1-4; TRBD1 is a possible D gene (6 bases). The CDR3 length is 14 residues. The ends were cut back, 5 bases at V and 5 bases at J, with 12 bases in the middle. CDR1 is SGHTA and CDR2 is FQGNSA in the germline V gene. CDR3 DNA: TGTGCCAGCAGCCACGGGACACACAATGAAAAACTGTTTTTT. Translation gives CASSHGTHNEKLFF.

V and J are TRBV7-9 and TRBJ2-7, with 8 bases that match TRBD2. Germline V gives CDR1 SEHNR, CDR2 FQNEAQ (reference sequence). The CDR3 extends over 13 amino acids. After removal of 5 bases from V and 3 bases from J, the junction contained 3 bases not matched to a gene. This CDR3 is CASSPAGDYEQYF. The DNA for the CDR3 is TGTGCCAGCAGCCCAGCGGGGGACTACGAGCAGTACTTC.

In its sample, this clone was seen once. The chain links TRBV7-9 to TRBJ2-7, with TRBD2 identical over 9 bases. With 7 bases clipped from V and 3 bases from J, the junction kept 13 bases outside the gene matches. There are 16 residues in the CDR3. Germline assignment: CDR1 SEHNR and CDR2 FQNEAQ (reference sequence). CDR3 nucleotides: TGTGCCAGCAACCACTTGGAGCGGGGGGCTAGCTACGAGCAGTACTTC. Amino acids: CASNHLERGASYEQYF.

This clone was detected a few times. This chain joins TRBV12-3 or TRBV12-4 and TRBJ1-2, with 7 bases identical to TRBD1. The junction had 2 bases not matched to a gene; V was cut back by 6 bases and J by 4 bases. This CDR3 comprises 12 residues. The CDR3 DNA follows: TGTGCCAGCAGACGGACAGGCTATGGCTACACCTTC. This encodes CASRRTGYGYTF.

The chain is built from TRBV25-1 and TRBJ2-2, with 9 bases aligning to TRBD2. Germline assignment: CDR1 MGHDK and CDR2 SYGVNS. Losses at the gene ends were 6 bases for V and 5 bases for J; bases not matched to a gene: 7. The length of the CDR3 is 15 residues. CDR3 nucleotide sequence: TGTGCCAGCAGCCCAGCGGGAGGAGGTACCGGGGAGCTGTTTTTT. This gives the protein CASSPAGGGTGELFF.

The CDR3 loop is CASSQVPGNGELFF. Written as DNA, the CDR3 is TGTGCCAGCAGCCAAGTCCCAGGGAATGGGGAGCTGTTTTTT. V is TRBV3-1 (or the pseudogene TRBV3-2) and J is TRBJ2-2, with D perhaps matching TRBD1 (5 bases). Germline CDR1 is LGHDT and CDR2 is YNNKEL (reference sequence). CDR3 length equals 14 residues. Trimming left V 1 base short and J 8 bases short, with 11 bases between.

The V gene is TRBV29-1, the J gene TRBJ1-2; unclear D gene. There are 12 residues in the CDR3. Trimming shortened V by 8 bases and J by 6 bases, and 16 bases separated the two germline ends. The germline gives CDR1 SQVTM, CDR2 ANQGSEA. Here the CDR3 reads CSPGEVADGYTF. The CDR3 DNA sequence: TGCAGCCCCGGCGAGGTAGCGGATGGCTACACCTTC.

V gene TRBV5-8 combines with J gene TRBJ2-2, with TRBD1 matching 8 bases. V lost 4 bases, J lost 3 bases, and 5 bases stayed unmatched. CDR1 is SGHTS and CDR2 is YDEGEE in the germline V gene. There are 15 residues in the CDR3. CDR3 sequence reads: CASSTGQGYTGELFF. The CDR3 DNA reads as TGTGCCAGCAGCACCGGACAGGGATACACCGGGGAGCTGTTTTTT.

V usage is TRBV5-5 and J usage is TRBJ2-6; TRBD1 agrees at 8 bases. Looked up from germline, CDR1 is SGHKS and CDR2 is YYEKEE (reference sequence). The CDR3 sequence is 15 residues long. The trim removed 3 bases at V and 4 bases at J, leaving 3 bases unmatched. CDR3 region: CASSSTGAGANVLTF. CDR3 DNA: TGTGCCAGCAGCTCGACAGGGGCGGGGGCCAACGTCCTGACTTTC.

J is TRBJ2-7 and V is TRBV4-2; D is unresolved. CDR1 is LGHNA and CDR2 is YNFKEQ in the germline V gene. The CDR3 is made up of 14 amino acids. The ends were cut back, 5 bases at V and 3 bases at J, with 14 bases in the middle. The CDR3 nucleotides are TGTGCCAGCAGCAAAAAAACAATCAACTACGAGCAGTACTTC. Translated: CASSKKTINYEQYF.